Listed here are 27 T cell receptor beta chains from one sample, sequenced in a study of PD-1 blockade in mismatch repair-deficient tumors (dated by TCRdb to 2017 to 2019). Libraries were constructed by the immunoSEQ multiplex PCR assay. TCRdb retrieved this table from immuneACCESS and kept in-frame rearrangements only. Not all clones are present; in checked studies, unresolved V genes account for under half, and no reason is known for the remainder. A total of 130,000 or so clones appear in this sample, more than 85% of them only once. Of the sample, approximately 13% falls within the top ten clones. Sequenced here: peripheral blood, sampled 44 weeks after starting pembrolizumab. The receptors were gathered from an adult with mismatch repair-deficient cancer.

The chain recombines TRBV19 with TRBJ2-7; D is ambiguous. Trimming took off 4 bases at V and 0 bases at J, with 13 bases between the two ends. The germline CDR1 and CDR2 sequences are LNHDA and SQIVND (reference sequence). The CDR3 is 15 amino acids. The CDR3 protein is CASSTSSDSSYEQYF. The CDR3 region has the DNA TGTGCCAGTAGTACCTCCTCAGACTCCTCCTACGAGCAGTACTTC.

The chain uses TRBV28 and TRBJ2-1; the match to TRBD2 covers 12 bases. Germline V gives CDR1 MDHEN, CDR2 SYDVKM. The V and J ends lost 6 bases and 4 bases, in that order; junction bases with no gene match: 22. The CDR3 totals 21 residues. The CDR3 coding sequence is TGTGCCAGCAGAATAAGACTAGCGGGAGTAAAGAGGGGCAATATATACAATGAGCAGTTCTTC. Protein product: CASRIRLAGVKRGNIYNEQFF.

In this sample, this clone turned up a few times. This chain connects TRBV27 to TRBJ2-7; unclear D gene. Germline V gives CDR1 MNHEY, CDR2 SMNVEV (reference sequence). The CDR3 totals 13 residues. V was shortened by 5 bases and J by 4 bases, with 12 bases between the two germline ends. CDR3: CASSLRPEYEQYF. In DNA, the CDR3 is TGTGCCAGCAGTCTCCGACCGGAGTACGAGCAGTACTTC.

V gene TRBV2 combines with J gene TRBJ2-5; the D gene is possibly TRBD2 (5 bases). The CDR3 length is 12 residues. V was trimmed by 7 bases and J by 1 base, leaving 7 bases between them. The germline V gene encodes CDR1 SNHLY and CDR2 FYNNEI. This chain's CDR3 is CASTGVQETQYF. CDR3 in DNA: TGTGCCAGCACCGGGGTCCAAGAGACCCAGTACTTC.

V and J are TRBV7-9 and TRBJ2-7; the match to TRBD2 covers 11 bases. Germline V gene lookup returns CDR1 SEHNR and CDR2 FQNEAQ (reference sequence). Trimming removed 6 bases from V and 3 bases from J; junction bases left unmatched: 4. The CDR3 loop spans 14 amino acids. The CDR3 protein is CASRDSGRDYEQYF. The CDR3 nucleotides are TGTGCCAGCAGGGATAGCGGGAGGGACTACGAGCAGTACTTC.

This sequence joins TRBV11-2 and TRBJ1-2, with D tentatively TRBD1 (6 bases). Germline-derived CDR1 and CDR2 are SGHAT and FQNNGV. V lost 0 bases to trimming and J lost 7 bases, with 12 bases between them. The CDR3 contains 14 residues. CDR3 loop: CASSLDGGHGGYTF. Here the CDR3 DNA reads TGTGCCAGCAGCTTAGACGGGGGACACGGTGGCTACACCTTC.

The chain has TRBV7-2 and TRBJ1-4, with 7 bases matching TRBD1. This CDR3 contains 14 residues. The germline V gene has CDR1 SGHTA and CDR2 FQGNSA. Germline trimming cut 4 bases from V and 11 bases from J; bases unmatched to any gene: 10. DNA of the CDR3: TGTGCCAGCAGCTCTCCGGGACAGAACCCTAAACTGTTTTTT. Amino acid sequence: CASSSPGQNPKLFF.

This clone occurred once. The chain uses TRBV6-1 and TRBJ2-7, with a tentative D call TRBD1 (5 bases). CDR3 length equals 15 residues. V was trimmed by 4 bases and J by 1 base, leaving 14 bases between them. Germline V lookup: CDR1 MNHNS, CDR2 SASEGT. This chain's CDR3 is CASSAQGRGSYEQYF. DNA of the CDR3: TGTGCCAGCAGTGCTCAGGGCCGAGGATCCTACGAGCAGTACTTC.

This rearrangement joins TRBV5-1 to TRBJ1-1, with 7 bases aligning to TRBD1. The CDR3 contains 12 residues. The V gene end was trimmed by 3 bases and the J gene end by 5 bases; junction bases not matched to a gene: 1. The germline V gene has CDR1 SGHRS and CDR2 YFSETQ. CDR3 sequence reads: CASSSGQTEAFF. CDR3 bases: TGCGCCAGCAGCTCGGGACAGACTGAAGCTTTCTTT.

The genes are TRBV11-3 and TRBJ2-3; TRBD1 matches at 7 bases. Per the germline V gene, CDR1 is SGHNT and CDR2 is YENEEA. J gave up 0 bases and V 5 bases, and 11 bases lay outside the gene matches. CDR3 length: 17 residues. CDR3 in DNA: TGTGCCAGCAGCCCTAATCAGGGGGAGACTAGCACAGATACGCAGTATTTT. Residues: CASSPNQGETSTDTQYF.

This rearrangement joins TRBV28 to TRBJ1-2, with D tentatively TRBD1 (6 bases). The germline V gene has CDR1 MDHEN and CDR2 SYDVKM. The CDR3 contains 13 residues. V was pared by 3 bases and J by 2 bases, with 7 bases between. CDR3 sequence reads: CASSFTGNYGYTF. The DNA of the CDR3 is TGTGCCAGCAGTTTTACAGGGAACTATGGCTACACCTTC.

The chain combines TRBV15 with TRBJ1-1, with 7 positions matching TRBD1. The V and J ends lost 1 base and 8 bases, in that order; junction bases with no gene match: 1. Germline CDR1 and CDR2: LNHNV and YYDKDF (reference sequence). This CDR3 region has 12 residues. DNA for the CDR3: TGTGCCACCAGCAGAGTGGACAGGGAAGCTTTCTTT. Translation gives CATSRVDREAFF.

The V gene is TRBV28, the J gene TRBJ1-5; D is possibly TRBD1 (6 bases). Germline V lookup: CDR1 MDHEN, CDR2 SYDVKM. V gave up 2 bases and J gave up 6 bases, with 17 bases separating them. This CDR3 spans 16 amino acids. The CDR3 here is CASSLGTGLFGQPQHF. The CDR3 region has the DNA TGTGCCAGCAGTTTAGGCACAGGGTTATTCGGTCAGCCCCAGCATTTT.

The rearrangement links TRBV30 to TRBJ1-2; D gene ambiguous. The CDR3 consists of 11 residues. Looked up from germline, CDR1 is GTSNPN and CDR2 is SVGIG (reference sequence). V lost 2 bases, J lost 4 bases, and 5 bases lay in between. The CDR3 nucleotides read TGTGCCTGGAGTCCGGGCTATGGCTACACCTTC. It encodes CAWSPGYGYTF.

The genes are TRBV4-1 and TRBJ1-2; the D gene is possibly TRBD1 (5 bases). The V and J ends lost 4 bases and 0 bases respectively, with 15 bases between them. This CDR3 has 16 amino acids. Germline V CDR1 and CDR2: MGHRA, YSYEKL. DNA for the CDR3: TGCGCCAGCAGCCCCAGAAGGGGCCTAGCTAACTATGGCTACACCTTC. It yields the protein CASSPRRGLANYGYTF.

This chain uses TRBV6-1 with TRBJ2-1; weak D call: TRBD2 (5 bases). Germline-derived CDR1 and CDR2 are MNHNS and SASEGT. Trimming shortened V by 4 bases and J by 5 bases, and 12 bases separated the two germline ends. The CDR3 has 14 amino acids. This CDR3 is CASSVSGFDNEQFF. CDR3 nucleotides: TGTGCCAGCAGTGTATCGGGATTCGACAATGAGCAGTTCTTC.

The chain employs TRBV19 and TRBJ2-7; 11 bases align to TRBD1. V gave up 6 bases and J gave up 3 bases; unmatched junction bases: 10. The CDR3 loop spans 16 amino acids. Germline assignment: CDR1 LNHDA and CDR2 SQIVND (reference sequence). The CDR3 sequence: CASSQGSGTGGYEQYF. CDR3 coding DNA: TGTGCCAGTAGCCAAGGATCCGGGACAGGGGGCTACGAGCAGTACTTC.

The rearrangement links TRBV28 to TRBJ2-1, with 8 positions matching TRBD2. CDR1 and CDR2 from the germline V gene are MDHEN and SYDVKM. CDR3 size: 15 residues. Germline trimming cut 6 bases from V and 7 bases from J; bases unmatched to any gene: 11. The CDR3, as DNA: TGTGCCAGCAGCTCAGGGGCGGGAGGAGATAATGAGCAGTTCTTC. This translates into CASSSGAGGDNEQFF.

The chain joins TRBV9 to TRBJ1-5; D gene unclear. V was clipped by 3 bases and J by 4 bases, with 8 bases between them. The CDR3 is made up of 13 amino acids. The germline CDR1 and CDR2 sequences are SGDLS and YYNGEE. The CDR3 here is CASSGADNQPQHF. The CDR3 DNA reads TGTGCCAGCAGCGGGGCAGATAATCAGCCCCAGCATTTT.

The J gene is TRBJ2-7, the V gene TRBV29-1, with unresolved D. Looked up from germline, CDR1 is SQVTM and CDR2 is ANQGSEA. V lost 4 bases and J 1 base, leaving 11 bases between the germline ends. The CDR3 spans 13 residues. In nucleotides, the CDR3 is TGCAGCGTTGTCCCGGACGTGTCCTACGAGCAGTACTTC. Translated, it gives CSVVPDVSYEQYF.

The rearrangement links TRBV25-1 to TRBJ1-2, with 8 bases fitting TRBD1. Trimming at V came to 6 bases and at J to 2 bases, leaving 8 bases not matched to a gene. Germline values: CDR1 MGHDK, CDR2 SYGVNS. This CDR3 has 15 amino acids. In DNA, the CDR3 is TGTGCCAGCAGCCCCGGACAGGGACCAAACTATGGCTACACCTTC. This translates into CASSPGQGPNYGYTF.

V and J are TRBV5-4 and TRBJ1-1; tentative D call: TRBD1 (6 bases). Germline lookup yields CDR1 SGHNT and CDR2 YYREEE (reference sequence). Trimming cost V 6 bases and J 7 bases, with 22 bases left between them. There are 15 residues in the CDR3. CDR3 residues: CASTPPAGAMSEAFF. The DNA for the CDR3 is TGTGCCAGCACTCCCCCGGCGGGGGCGATGAGTGAAGCTTTCTTT. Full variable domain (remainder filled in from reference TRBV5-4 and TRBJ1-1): ETGVTQSPTHLIKTRGQQVTLRCSSQSGHNTVSWYQQALGQGPQFIFQYYREEENGRGNFPPRFSGLQFPNYSSELNVNALELDDSALYLCASTPPAGAMSEAFFGQGTRLTVV.

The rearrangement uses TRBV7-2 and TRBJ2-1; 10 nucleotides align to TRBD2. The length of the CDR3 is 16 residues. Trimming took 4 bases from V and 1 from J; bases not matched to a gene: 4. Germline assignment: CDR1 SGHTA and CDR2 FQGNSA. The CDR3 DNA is TGTGCCAGCAGCTCAATAGCGGGAGGTTCCTACAATGAGCAGTTCTTC. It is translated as CASSSIAGGSYNEQFF. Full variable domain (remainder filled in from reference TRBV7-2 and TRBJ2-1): GAGVSQSPSNKVTEKGKDVELRCDPISGHTALYWYRQSLGQGLEFLIYFQGNSAPDKSGLPSDRFSAERTGGSVSTLTIQRTQQEDSAVYLCASSSIAGGSYNEQFFGPGTRLTVL.

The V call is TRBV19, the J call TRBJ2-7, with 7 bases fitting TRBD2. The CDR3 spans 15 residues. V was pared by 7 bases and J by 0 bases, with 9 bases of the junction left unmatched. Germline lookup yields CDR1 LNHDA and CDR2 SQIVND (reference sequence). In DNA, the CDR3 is TGTGCCAGTAAGGACAACGGGGGGAGCTCCTACGAGCAGTACTTC. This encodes CASKDNGGSSYEQYF.

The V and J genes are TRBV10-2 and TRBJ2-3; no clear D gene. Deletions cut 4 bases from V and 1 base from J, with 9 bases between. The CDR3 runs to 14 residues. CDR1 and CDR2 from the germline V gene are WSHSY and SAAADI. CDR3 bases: TGCGCCAGCAGTGGGGCTAGTCGCACAGATACGCAGTATTTT. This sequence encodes CASSGASRTDTQYF.

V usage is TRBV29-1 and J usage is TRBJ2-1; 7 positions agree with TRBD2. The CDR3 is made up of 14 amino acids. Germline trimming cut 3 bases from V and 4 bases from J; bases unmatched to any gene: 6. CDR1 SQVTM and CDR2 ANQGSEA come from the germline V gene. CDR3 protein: CSVDWEGLYNEQFF. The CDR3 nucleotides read TGCAGCGTTGATTGGGAGGGATTATACAATGAGCAGTTCTTC.

The CDR3 here is CASSPGQGNYNEQFF. The CDR3 DNA reads as TGCGCCAGCAGCCCGGGACAGGGGAACTACAATGAGCAGTTCTTC. V and J are TRBV5-1 and TRBJ2-1; 10 bases agree with TRBD1. The CDR3 runs to 15 residues. Germline CDR1 and CDR2: SGHRS and YFSETQ. The J segment lost 3 bases and the V segment lost 4 bases, leaving 4 bases of the junction unmatched.